A selection of T cell receptor beta chains follows, all from one sample in a study of cytomegalovirus exposure and HLA in healthy donors. The protocol was immunoSEQ multiplex PCR, while the TCRdb copy is restricted to in-frame clones and leaves out a portion. The sample carries around 150,000 clones, less than 90% recorded once. Sequencing was done on a sample of PBMCs. The receptor set was obtained from a young woman in good health and CMV-seropositive. CDR3s include the opening cysteine and the closing phenylalanine or tryptophan. Fields, in order: V gene, clone size, J gene, D gene, CDR3 DNA, CDR3 protein. D genes are given only for firm matches. Where a row states a size, it is once, few, many or the class of an expanded clone; other rows omit it.

v_call: TRBV15; clone_size: NA; j_call: TRBJ1-2; d_call: NA; cdr3_nt: TGTGCCACCAGCAGAGAGGAAGGACTCATAAACTATGGCTACACCTTC; cdr3_aa: CATSREEGLINYGYTF
v_call: TRBV29-1; clone_size: NA; j_call: TRBJ2-3; d_call: TRBD2; cdr3_nt: TGCAGCGTTACCGGACTAGCGACAGATACGCAGTATTTT; cdr3_aa: CSVTGLATDTQYF
v_call: TRBV6-1; clone_size: NA; j_call: TRBJ2-7; d_call: TRBD1; cdr3_nt: TGTGCCAGCAGCGTCAGCGAAACAGGGGGCTACGAGCAGTACTTC; cdr3_aa: CASSVSETGGYEQYF
v_call: TRBV29-1; clone_size: NA; j_call: TRBJ2-7; d_call: NA; cdr3_nt: TGCAGCGTGAGCAGGGGCTCCTACGAGCAGTACTTC; cdr3_aa: CSVSRGSYEQYF
v_call: TRBV6-4; clone_size: NA; j_call: TRBJ1-2; d_call: TRBD1; cdr3_nt: TGTGCCAGCAGTGACTCGACAGGGGGTGGCTACACCTTC; cdr3_aa: CASSDSTGGGYTF
v_call: TRBV6-1; clone_size: NA; j_call: TRBJ2-1; d_call: TRBD2; cdr3_nt: TGTGCCAGCAGTGAAGAGGGTTGGGGGGGATCGGGTGAGCAGTTCTTC; cdr3_aa: CASSEEGWGGSGEQFF
v_call: TRBV5-1; clone_size: NA; j_call: TRBJ1-1; d_call: TRBD1; cdr3_nt: TGCGCCAGCCGGACAGGGGGCGGTACTGAAGCTTTCTTT; cdr3_aa: CASRTGGGTEAFF
v_call: TRBV6-6; clone_size: few; j_call: TRBJ2-7; d_call: NA; cdr3_nt: TGTGCCAGCAGTTACCCAAGCTTCCACGAGCAGTACTTC; cdr3_aa: CASSYPSFHEQYF
v_call: TRBV4-2; clone_size: NA; j_call: TRBJ2-3; d_call: NA; cdr3_nt: TGTGCCAGCAGCCTAATTTTGGGGGCAGGGGATACAGATACGCAGTATTTT; cdr3_aa: CASSLILGAGDTDTQYF
v_call: TRBV4-2; clone_size: few; j_call: TRBJ2-7; d_call: TRBD2; cdr3_nt: TGTGCCAGCAGCCAAGATTGGTCTAGCGGGTCCTACGAGCAGTACTTC; cdr3_aa: CASSQDWSSGSYEQYF
v_call: TRBV10-1; clone_size: NA; j_call: TRBJ2-1; d_call: TRBD2; cdr3_nt: TGCGCCAGCAGTGAGGGCGGGGGAGGTTGGGGGAATGAGCAGTTCTTC; cdr3_aa: CASSEGGGGWGNEQFF
v_call: TRBV11-1; clone_size: NA; j_call: TRBJ2-5; d_call: NA; cdr3_nt: TGTGCCAGCAGCCTTAGCGGCTCCCCATCAGAGACCCAGTACTTC; cdr3_aa: CASSLSGSPSETQYF
v_call: TRBV30; clone_size: few; j_call: TRBJ2-5; d_call: TRBD2; cdr3_nt: TGTGCCTGGAGTGTAGGCGGGAGGCCGACAGAGACCCAGTACTTC; cdr3_aa: CAWSVGGRPTETQYF
v_call: TRBV7-9; clone_size: NA; j_call: TRBJ2-5; d_call: TRBD2; cdr3_nt: TGTGCCAGCAGCTTAGTTTTACTAGCGGGGTACCAAGAGACCCAGTACTTC; cdr3_aa: CASSLVLLAGYQETQYF
v_call: TRBV10-3; clone_size: NA; j_call: TRBJ2-7; d_call: NA; cdr3_nt: TGTGCCATCAGTGAGTCGAGCAGGGGGGACGAGCAGTACTTC; cdr3_aa: CAISESSRGDEQYF
v_call: TRBV5-1; clone_size: NA; j_call: TRBJ2-7; d_call: TRBD1; cdr3_nt: TGCGCCAGCAGCTTGGAAACTGGACAGGGCTACGAGCAGTACTTC; cdr3_aa: CASSLETGQGYEQYF
v_call: TRBV10-3; clone_size: NA; j_call: TRBJ2-7; d_call: TRBD1; cdr3_nt: TGTGCCATCCGGGTGACAGGGGAGGCCTACGAGCAGTACTTC; cdr3_aa: CAIRVTGEAYEQYF
v_call: TRBV6-5; clone_size: NA; j_call: TRBJ1-2; d_call: TRBD1; cdr3_nt: TGTGCCAGCAGTACCGGACAGGCTTATGGCTACACCTTC; cdr3_aa: CASSTGQAYGYTF
v_call: TRBV10-2; clone_size: NA; j_call: TRBJ2-5; d_call: TRBD2; cdr3_nt: TGCGCCAGCAGTGGGCTAGCGGGAGGAGTAGGGGAGACCCAGTACTTC; cdr3_aa: CASSGLAGGVGETQYF
v_call: TRBV28; clone_size: NA; j_call: TRBJ1-4; d_call: TRBD1; cdr3_nt: TGTGCCAGCAGCCACCTCGGGACAGGGTCTGAAAAACTGTTTTTT; cdr3_aa: CASSHLGTGSEKLFF
v_call: TRBV2; clone_size: NA; j_call: TRBJ1-2; d_call: TRBD1; cdr3_nt: TGTGCCAGCAGTGAACGAGGACAGGGACTCTATGGCTACACCTTC; cdr3_aa: CASSERGQGLYGYTF
v_call: TRBV19; clone_size: NA; j_call: TRBJ2-5; d_call: TRBD2; cdr3_nt: TGTGCCAGTAGTACCACTGGACTAGAAGAGACCCAGTACTTC; cdr3_aa: CASSTTGLEETQYF
v_call: TRBV7-8; clone_size: NA; j_call: TRBJ2-2; d_call: TRBD1; cdr3_nt: TGTGCCGGGACAGGGAGGTCGGACACCGGGGAGCTGTTTTTT; cdr3_aa: CAGTGRSDTGELFF
v_call: TRBV27; clone_size: once; j_call: TRBJ1-1; d_call: TRBD1; cdr3_nt: TGTGCCAGCAGTCCCCCCTACCGGACAGGGAGCACTGAAGCTTTCTTT; cdr3_aa: CASSPPYRTGSTEAFF
v_call: TRBV11-2; clone_size: NA; j_call: TRBJ2-7; d_call: NA; cdr3_nt: TGTGCCAGCAGCTTAGTCGGTAGCGGTATCTACGAGCAGTACTTC; cdr3_aa: CASSLVGSGIYEQYF
v_call: TRBV7-2; clone_size: NA; j_call: TRBJ1-4; d_call: TRBD1; cdr3_nt: TGTGCCAGCAGCTTAGTACCGAAGACAGGGGTTGAAAAACTGTTTTTT; cdr3_aa: CASSLVPKTGVEKLFF
v_call: TRBV10-3; clone_size: NA; j_call: TRBJ2-7; d_call: NA; cdr3_nt: TGTGCCATCAGTCCCGGGACATTATACCACGAGCAGTACTTC; cdr3_aa: CAISPGTLYHEQYF
v_call: TRBV11-2; clone_size: NA; j_call: TRBJ2-7; d_call: TRBD2; cdr3_nt: TGTGCCAGCAGTACCGCTCAGGGACTAGCAGCCGAGCAGTACTTC; cdr3_aa: CASSTAQGLAAEQYF
v_call: TRBV5-1; clone_size: NA; j_call: TRBJ2-7; d_call: TRBD1; cdr3_nt: TGCGCCAGCAGCCGACAGGGCACCTACGAGCAGTACTTC; cdr3_aa: CASSRQGTYEQYF
v_call: TRBV28; clone_size: NA; j_call: TRBJ2-1; d_call: TRBD2; cdr3_nt: TGTGCCAGCACTCCATTGGGGGGACTAGCGGGTATCAATGAGCAGTTCTTC; cdr3_aa: CASTPLGGLAGINEQFF
v_call: TRBV4-2; clone_size: once; j_call: TRBJ1-1; d_call: NA; cdr3_nt: TGTGCCAGCAGCCACGCCATCGGGATTAACACTGAAGCTTTCTTT; cdr3_aa: CASSHAIGINTEAFF
v_call: TRBV11-3; clone_size: once; j_call: TRBJ2-7; d_call: NA; cdr3_nt: TGTGCCAGCAGCCCCCTCCCGGTCTCCTACGAGCAGTACTTC; cdr3_aa: CASSPLPVSYEQYF
v_call: TRBV27; clone_size: NA; j_call: TRBJ1-5; d_call: TRBD1; cdr3_nt: TGTGCCAGCAGACCATTGACAGGGCTCAATAGCAATCAGCCCCAGCATTTT; cdr3_aa: CASRPLTGLNSNQPQHF
v_call: TRBV5-1; clone_size: NA; j_call: TRBJ1-1; d_call: NA; cdr3_nt: TGCGCCAGCAGCTGGGGACAGAACACTGAAGCTTTCTTT; cdr3_aa: CASSWGQNTEAFF
v_call: TRBV5-1; clone_size: NA; j_call: TRBJ2-1; d_call: TRBD2; cdr3_nt: TGCGCCAGCAGCTTGGTTGGACTAGCGGGAGAGAATGAGCAGTTCTTC; cdr3_aa: CASSLVGLAGENEQFF
v_call: TRBV11-1; clone_size: NA; j_call: TRBJ2-7; d_call: TRBD2; cdr3_nt: TGTGCCAGCAGCTTGGCGGGAGGGGCGCGCGAGCAGTACTTC; cdr3_aa: CASSLAGGAREQYF
v_call: TRBV10-2; clone_size: NA; j_call: TRBJ2-7; d_call: NA; cdr3_nt: TGCGCCAGCAGTGAGAGCAGGACCTACGAGCAGTACTTC; cdr3_aa: CASSESRTYEQYF
v_call: TRBV27; clone_size: NA; j_call: TRBJ1-5; d_call: NA; cdr3_nt: TGTGCCAGCAAGGAAGCCGCCGGGTCTCCCCAGCATTTT; cdr3_aa: CASKEAAGSPQHF
v_call: TRBV14; clone_size: once; j_call: TRBJ2-7; d_call: TRBD2; cdr3_nt: TGTGCCAGCAGCCAAGATGGCAAGAGACTAGCAGACTCCTACGAGCAGTACTTC; cdr3_aa: CASSQDGKRLADSYEQYF
v_call: TRBV7-9; clone_size: NA; j_call: TRBJ2-5; d_call: TRBD1; cdr3_nt: TGTGCCAGCAGCTTAAACAGGGGGTACCAAGAGACCCAGTACTTC; cdr3_aa: CASSLNRGYQETQYF
v_call: TRBV18; clone_size: NA; j_call: TRBJ2-1; d_call: TRBD2; cdr3_nt: TGTGCCAGCTCACCTCTGACTAGCGGGAGGGCCAATGAGCAGTTCTTC; cdr3_aa: CASSPLTSGRANEQFF
v_call: TRBV7-6; clone_size: NA; j_call: TRBJ2-7; d_call: NA; cdr3_nt: TGTGCCAGCAGCCAGCTACTAGAACCCTACGAGCAGTACTTC; cdr3_aa: CASSQLLEPYEQYF
v_call: TRBV6-1; clone_size: NA; j_call: TRBJ1-2; d_call: TRBD1; cdr3_nt: TGTGCCAGCATTCCATCCGGGACAGCCTATGGCTACACCTTC; cdr3_aa: CASIPSGTAYGYTF
v_call: TRBV5-4; clone_size: once; j_call: TRBJ1-1; d_call: NA; cdr3_nt: TGTGCCAGCAGCCCCCCCGGTTTGGCTGAAGCTTTCTTT; cdr3_aa: CASSPPGLAEAFF
v_call: TRBV27; clone_size: NA; j_call: TRBJ2-7; d_call: NA; cdr3_nt: TGTGCCAGCAGTTTGGGGAGGCGACACGAGCAGTACTTC; cdr3_aa: CASSLGRRHEQYF